The present T cell receptor beta chain was sequenced within a study of T cells in localized non-small cell lung cancer. Profiled with immunoSEQ multiplex PCR; TCRdb holds only in-frame clones, not every one. The sample contains tens of thousands of clones, around four fifths of which appear only once. Study observations and caveats: There was higher T cell clonality in uninvolved adjacent lung than in tumor, and it was highest there. Only one tumor region was sequenced, so heterogeneity remains possible.

As for this clone: As yet, its antigen is unknown.

This sequence originates from a female donor aged 60 or older with stage II squamous cell lung carcinoma. The sequences come from peripheral blood, collected before any cancer treatment.

The CDR3 loop is CASSIAAGGADTQYF. In DNA form, the CDR3 reads TGTGCCAGTAGTATAGCGGCAGGGGGCGCAGATACGCAGTATTTT. The gene calls are TRBV19 and TRBJ2-3; 8 bases agree with TRBD1. The V and J ends lost 1 base and 4 bases, in that order; junction bases with no gene match: 4. Germline assignment: CDR1 LNHDA and CDR2 SQIVND (reference sequence). The CDR3 has 15 amino acids.